This section outlines one T cell receptor beta chain sequence together with its context. Its antigen is currently unknown. The CDR3 is 14 amino acids. Germline values: CDR1 SGHTA, CDR2 FQGTGA. The source of the sample is a study of CXCR3-negative and CXCR3-positive naive CD8 T cells. Study results and limitations: With surface CD5 comparable between naive subsets, TCR strength was estimated using properties derived from the TRB CDR3. Whereas memory cells differed, naive CXCR3-negative and CXCR3-positive cells shared similar TRBV-TRBJ usage. CXCR3 expression partially decreased after cryopreservation; most assays used fresh PBMCs. Hydrophobicity of TRB CDR3s was greater in CXCR3-positive naive cells than in CXCR3-negative naive cells.

UMI-labeled 5' RACE TRB cDNA libraries were prepared from the cells. TCRdb re-called the 5' RACE reads, yielding one record per CDR3 amino acid sequence without DNA. The data show about 85,000 distinct CDR3 sequences, and the top ten clones hold approximately 0.82%. The rearrangement uses TRBV7-3 and TRBJ2-3. The sequenced sample was naive CXCR3+ CD8+ T cells from blood. Subset indicated: CD45RO-CCR7+CD27+CD95- naive CD8+ T cells expressing CXCR3 (TNR3+). This TCR derives from a human donor in good health. Some clones in this sample may be carry-over from other donors' samples. The chain's CDR3 is CASSLLVDTDTQYF.